Listed below are T cell receptor beta chains from one sample, sequenced in a study of control samples from healthy donors and cancer patients. This table comes from immunoSEQ multiplex PCR, and its TCRdb copy is limited to in-frame clones, with some not included. The table lists 120,000 to 150,000 clones, 75% to 90% of them singletons. The sequenced sample was blood. These receptors were obtained from a man aged 25 to 45 in good health. The CDR3 runs from the conserved cysteine through the conserved F or W. D genes are given only for firm matches. Clone size, where shown, is once, few, many, or a class for clones that have expanded.

TRBJ2-5 NA TRBV5-6 NA TGTGCCAGCAGCCTAGGGACACTTCAAGAGACCCAGTACTTC CASSLGTLQETQYF
TRBJ1-5 once TRBV30 NA TGTGCCTGGGGGATTGGGAACAATCAGCCCCAGCATTTT CAWGIGNNQPQHF
TRBJ2-2 NA TRBV7-3 TRBD1 TGTGCCAGCAGCATGGACAGGGCGGACACCGGGGAGCTGTTTTTT CASSMDRADTGELFF
TRBJ2-1 NA TRBV23-1 NA TGCGCCAGCAGTCCCTCCCGGGCGCACGGTGAGCAGTTCTTC CASSPSRAHGEQFF
TRBJ2-3 NA TRBV12-3/TRBV12-4 NA TGTGCCAGCAGAACAGGGTTTGATACGCAGTATTTT CASRTGFDTQYF
TRBJ2-7 NA TRBV4-1 NA TGCGCCAGCAGCCCAGAGGGCAGCTACGAGCAGTACTTC CASSPEGSYEQYF
TRBJ2-2 NA TRBV6-5 NA TGTGCCAGCAAGAATTCGGGATTGAACACCGGGGAGCTGTTTTTT CASKNSGLNTGELFF
TRBJ1-2 NA TRBV11-2 TRBD1 TGTGCCAGCAGCTTAGGAGTAGGGGGCAGTGGCTACACCTTC CASSLGVGGSGYTF
TRBJ1-2 NA TRBV9 TRBD1 TGTGCCAGCAGCGTGAGGGACAGCAACATCTATGGCTACACCTTC CASSVRDSNIYGYTF
TRBJ2-1 once TRBV6-5 NA TGTGCCAGCAGCCCCGGAACACCCCGGGGGGCCCAGATCTTC CASSPGTPRGAQIF
TRBJ2-5 NA TRBV20-1 NA TGCAGTGCTAGTACCCGAGAAGAGACCCAGTACTTC CSASTREETQYF
TRBJ1-3 NA TRBV12-3/TRBV12-4 NA TGTGCCAGCAGTTTTCAGGGGAGAGACACCATATATTTT CASSFQGRDTIYF